This T cell receptor (beta chain) was retrieved from a study of technical replicates of blood from a few donors. Sequencing was performed with immunoSEQ multiplex PCR; in TCRdb, only in-frame clones are kept and a portion is missing. The table lists roughly 80,000 clones, approximately 94% of them singletons, with less than 0.4% in the top ten. The CDR3 is made up of 15 amino acids. Trimming took 0 bases from V and 0 from J, leaving 9 bases between them. Germline CDR1 reads SGHNT; CDR2 reads YYREEE (reference sequence). This TCR derives from a human donor in good health. The gene calls are TRBV5-4 and TRBJ1-2; D remains ambiguous. The material sequenced was T cells isolated from PBMCs. The CDR3 nucleotides are TGTGCCAGCAGCTTGGGCCCGGGTTCTAACTATGGCTACACCTTC. Translating gives CASSLGPGSNYGYTF.